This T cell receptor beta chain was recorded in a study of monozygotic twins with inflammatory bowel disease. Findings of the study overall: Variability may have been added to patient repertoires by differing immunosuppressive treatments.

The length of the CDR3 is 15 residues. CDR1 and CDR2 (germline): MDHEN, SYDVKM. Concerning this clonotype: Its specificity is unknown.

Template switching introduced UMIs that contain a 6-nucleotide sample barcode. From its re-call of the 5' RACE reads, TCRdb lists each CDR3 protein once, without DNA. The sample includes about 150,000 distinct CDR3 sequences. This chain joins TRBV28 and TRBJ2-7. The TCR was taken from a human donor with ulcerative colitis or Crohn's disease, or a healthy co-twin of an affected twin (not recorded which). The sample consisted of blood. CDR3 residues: CASSLIRILVGEQYF.